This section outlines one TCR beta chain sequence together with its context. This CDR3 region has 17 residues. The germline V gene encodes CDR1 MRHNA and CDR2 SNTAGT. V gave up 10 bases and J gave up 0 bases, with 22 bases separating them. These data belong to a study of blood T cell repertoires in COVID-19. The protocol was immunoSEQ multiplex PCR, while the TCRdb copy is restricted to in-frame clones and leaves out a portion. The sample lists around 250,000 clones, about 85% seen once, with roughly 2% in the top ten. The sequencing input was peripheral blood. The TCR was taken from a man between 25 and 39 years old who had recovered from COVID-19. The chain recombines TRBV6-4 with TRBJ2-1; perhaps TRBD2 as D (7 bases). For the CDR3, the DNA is TGTGCCACGCGCCCTGGGGGGCGGGGGAGCTCCTACAATGAGCAGTTCTTC. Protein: CATRPGGRGSSYNEQFF.